Listed here are 30 T cell receptor beta chains from one sample, sequenced in a study of T cell changes during pregnancy in multiple sclerosis. Generated by immunoSEQ multiplex PCR, the TCRdb table keeps only in-frame clones and is missing some. This sample has 28,000 or so clones, with around 90% found just once. The sequenced sample was CD4+ T cells from peripheral blood mononuclear cells, obtained in the first trimester of pregnancy. These receptors all stem from a female donor in good health, enrolled as a control in a pregnancy study.

The chain couples TRBV9 to TRBJ1-2; weak D call: TRBD1 (6 bases). Germline lookup yields CDR1 SGDLS and CDR2 YYNGEE. V was clipped by 4 bases and J by 6 bases, with 10 bases between them. This CDR3 has 12 residues. CDR3 nucleotide sequence: TGTGCCAGCAGCACATGGACAGATGGCTACACCTTC. It yields the protein CASSTWTDGYTF.

The CDR3 sequence: CASSLGGQVVDGYTF. CDR3 nucleotides: TGTGCCAGCAGCTTGGGGGGACAGGTCGTGGATGGCTACACCTTC. The V call is TRBV7-9, the J call TRBJ1-2; 8 bases align to TRBD1. The germline V gene has CDR1 SEHNR and CDR2 FQNEAQ (reference sequence). The CDR3 extends over 15 amino acids. V lost 3 bases to trimming and J lost 6 bases; unmatched junction nucleotides: 9.

This clone was recorded a few times. The chain is built from TRBV9 and TRBJ1-6; a possible D gene is TRBD1 (5 bases). The CDR3 length is 14 residues. Germline lookup yields CDR1 SGDLS and CDR2 YYNGEE. V lost 0 bases, J lost 8 bases, and 9 bases lay in between. The CDR3 bases are TGTGCCAGCAGCGTAGGACAGCGCGATTCACCCCTCCACTTT. The encoded protein is CASSVGQRDSPLHF. Drawing the rest from reference TRBV9 and TRBJ1-6, the complete variable domain is DSGVTQTPKHLITATGQRVTLRCSPRSGDLSVYWYQQSLDQGLQFLIQYYNGEERAKGNILERFSAQQFPDLHSELNLSSLELGDSALYFCASSVGQRDSPLHFGNGTRLTVT.

This chain connects TRBV2 to TRBJ2-3, with 8 bases identical to TRBD2. The germline CDR1 and CDR2 sequences are SNHLY and FYNNEI. The CDR3 sequence is 15 residues long. Trimming removed 4 bases from V and 1 base from J; junction bases left unmatched: 4. CDR3: CASSVIAGRTDTQYF. The CDR3 DNA reads TGTGCCAGCAGTGTGATAGCGGGGCGCACAGATACGCAGTATTTT.

This chain joins TRBV9 and TRBJ2-2; 12 nucleotides agree with TRBD1. V was pared by 3 bases and J by 6 bases, with 3 bases of the junction left unmatched. Germline V gene sequence: CDR1 SGDLS, CDR2 YYNGEE. The CDR3 is 15 amino acids. CDR3 loop: CASSARDRGPGELFF. As DNA, the CDR3 is TGTGCCAGCAGCGCCCGGGACAGGGGGCCCGGGGAGCTGTTTTTT.

V gene TRBV16 combines with J gene TRBJ2-1; tentative D call: TRBD1 (6 bases). This CDR3 spans 13 amino acids. Germline V lookup: CDR1 KGHSY, CDR2 FQNENV. V was cut by 4 bases and J by 5 bases, with 9 bases left in between. CDR3 sequence (DNA): TGTGCCAGCAGCCCACACAGGGACAATGAGCAGTTCTTC. Protein sequence: CASSPHRDNEQFF.

CDR3 in amino acids: CASRGDGYTF. CDR3 nucleotide sequence: TGCGCCAGCCGGGGTGATGGCTACACCTTC. The V and J genes are TRBV10-1 and TRBJ1-2; D is unresolved. Germline-derived CDR1 and CDR2 are WNHNN and SYGVQD (reference sequence). Trimming pared 8 bases from V and 6 bases from J, leaving 7 bases between. CDR3 size: 10 residues.

This chain connects TRBV29-1 to TRBJ2-7; perhaps TRBD2 as D (5 bases). The germline CDR1 and CDR2 sequences are SQVTM and ANQGSEA. The CDR3 has 15 residues. V was pared by 0 bases and J by 7 bases, with 19 bases between. This CDR3 is CSVEDMRAPRGEQYF. DNA for the CDR3: TGCAGCGTTGAAGATATGAGGGCACCTCGTGGAGAGCAGTACTTC.

This chain joins TRBV13 and TRBJ2-7, with 7 bases lining up with TRBD1. V was pared by 0 bases and J by 4 bases, with 6 bases of the junction left unmatched. This CDR3 contains 15 residues. Germline CDR1 is PRHDT and CDR2 is FYEKMQ (reference sequence). The CDR3 sequence is CASSLGDRKYYEQYF. Here the CDR3 DNA reads TGTGCCAGCAGCTTAGGGGACAGGAAATATTACGAGCAGTACTTC. The complete variable domain, with remaining parts taken from reference TRBV13 and TRBJ2-7, reads AAGVIQSPRHLIKEKRETATLKCYPIPRHDTVYWYQQGPGQDPQFLISFYEKMQSDKGSIPDRFSAQQFSDYHSELNMSSLELGDSALYFCASSLGDRKYYEQYFGPGTRLTVT.

The chain links TRBV11-3 to TRBJ2-5; perhaps TRBD2 as D (6 bases). From germline, CDR1 is SGHNT and CDR2 YENEEA. This CDR3 is built from 16 residues. V dropped 0 bases and J dropped 5 bases, with 16 bases sitting between them. The CDR3 region has the DNA TGTGCCAGCAGCTTAGATGGTGGGGACTCAGGGGAGACCCAGTACTTC. This codes for CASSLDGGDSGETQYF.

This chain links TRBV5-1 with TRBJ2-6, with D maybe TRBD2 (5 bases). Per germline, CDR1 SGHRS and CDR2 YFSETQ. The CDR3 sequence is 15 residues long. Trimming shortened V by 5 bases and J by 2 bases, and 11 bases separated the two germline ends. CDR3 nucleotides: TGCGCCAGCAGGGGTTCGGGAACTGGGGCCAACGTCCTGACTTTC. Residues: CASRGSGTGANVLTF. The full variable domain, completed using reference TRBV5-1 and TRBJ2-6, is KAGVTQTPRYLIKTRGQQVTLSCSPISGHRSVSWYQQTPGQGLQFLFEYFSETQRNKGNFPGRFSGRQFSNSRSEMNVSTLELGDSALYLCASRGSGTGANVLTFGAGSRLTVL.

V and J are TRBV27 and TRBJ2-7; 7 nucleotides match TRBD1. This CDR3 spans 15 amino acids. Germline-derived CDR1 and CDR2 are MNHEY and SMNVEV (reference sequence). The J segment lost 0 bases and the V segment lost 8 bases, leaving 10 bases of the junction unmatched. CDR3 protein: CASGPHTGDSYEQYF. Here the CDR3 DNA reads TGTGCCAGCGGGCCCCATACAGGGGACTCCTACGAGCAGTACTTC.

The J gene is TRBJ1-3, the V gene TRBV5-1; D remains ambiguous. Trimming removed 1 base at V and 3 bases at J, with 17 bases between. CDR3 length: 17 residues. Germline V CDR1 and CDR2: SGHRS, YFSETQ. CDR3 sequence reads: CASSLTPSERDGNTIYF. In DNA form, the CDR3 reads TGCGCCAGCAGCTTGACCCCCTCCGAACGAGATGGAAACACCATATATTTT. The full variable domain, its missing parts supplied by reference TRBV5-1 and TRBJ1-3, is KAGVTQTPRYLIKTRGQQVTLSCSPISGHRSVSWYQQTPGQGLQFLFEYFSETQRNKGNFPGRFSGRQFSNSRSEMNVSTLELGDSALYLCASSLTPSERDGNTIYFGEGSWLTVV.

The chain joins TRBV6-6 to TRBJ2-5; D might be TRBD2 (5 bases). The CDR3 contains 13 residues. CDR1 and CDR2 from the germline V gene are MNHNY and SVGAGI (reference sequence). V gave up 0 bases and J gave up 6 bases, with 8 bases separating them. The CDR3, as DNA: TGTGCCAGCAGTTACTCGAGGGAACAGACCCAGTACTTC. Protein: CASSYSREQTQYF.

The chain combines TRBV6-6 with TRBJ1-4, with D possibly matching TRBD1 (5 bases). The CDR3 has 14 residues. Germline-derived CDR1 and CDR2 are MNHNY and SVGAGI (reference sequence). Trimming took 2 bases from V and 6 from J, leaving 10 bases between them. CDR3 protein: CASSYQGEDEKLFF. In DNA, the CDR3 is TGTGCCAGCAGTTACCAAGGGGAGGATGAAAAACTGTTTTTT.

This chain joins TRBV6-1 and TRBJ1-1; D is ambiguous. The germline gives CDR1 MNHNS, CDR2 SASEGT. Trimming cost V 3 bases and J 1 base, with 6 bases left between them. The CDR3 consists of 13 residues. The CDR3 nucleotides read TGTGCCAGCAGTGACCACAGGAACACTGAAGCTTTCTTT. Translating gives CASSDHRNTEAFF.

The DNA for the CDR3 is TGCGCCAGCAGCCTCCGGGACAGGGTTCCGTCGGACATTCAGTACTTC. Translation: CASSLRDRVPSDIQYF. The chain is built from TRBV4-1 and TRBJ2-4; 9 nucleotides align to TRBD1. This CDR3 has 16 amino acids. Germline V gene data show CDR1 as MGHRA and CDR2 as YSYEKL. J gave up 8 bases and V 4 bases, and 12 bases lay outside the gene matches.

V is TRBV29-1 and J is TRBJ2-1, with 7 bases aligning to TRBD1. Germline trimming cut 6 bases from V and 1 base from J; bases unmatched to any gene: 6. The CDR3 extends over 14 amino acids. Germline loops: CDR1 SQVTM, CDR2 ANQGSEA. CDR3 nucleotides: TGCAGCGTCGGCCGGGACAGTTCCTACAATGAGCAGTTCTTC. Protein sequence: CSVGRDSSYNEQFF.

The V and J genes are TRBV4-1 and TRBJ2-2; 10 bases map to TRBD1. The germline gives CDR1 MGHRA, CDR2 YSYEKL. V was pared by 5 bases and J by 6 bases, with 6 bases of the junction left unmatched. There are 15 residues in the CDR3. This CDR3 is CASSDLTGGSGELFF. The CDR3 DNA is TGCGCCAGCAGCGATTTGACAGGGGGCTCCGGGGAGCTGTTTTTT.

The V gene is TRBV19, the J gene TRBJ1-5, with D possibly matching TRBD1 (5 bases). In germline, CDR1 is LNHDA, CDR2 SQIVND (reference sequence). There are 16 residues in the CDR3. Trimming removed 7 bases at V and 1 base at J, with 17 bases between. The CDR3 is CASTQWGGRSNQPQHF. The CDR3 bases are TGTGCCAGTACCCAATGGGGGGGTCGGAGCAATCAGCCCCAGCATTTT.

In regard to this clone: Other DNA sequences in the sample encode the same CDR3. The V call is TRBV9, the J call TRBJ1-6; TRBD1 might be the D (6 bases). From germline, CDR1 is SGDLS and CDR2 YYNGEE. V was clipped by 0 bases and J by 8 bases, with 12 bases between them. CDR3 length equals 15 residues. CDR3 amino acids: CASSVVSGADSPLHF. The CDR3 bases are TGTGCCAGCAGCGTAGTGTCAGGGGCTGATTCACCCCTCCACTTT.

The chain uses TRBV4-3 and TRBJ2-5; 8 positions agree with TRBD2. Germline V lookup: CDR1 LGHNA, CDR2 YSLEER. With 0 bases clipped from V and 5 bases from J, the junction kept 11 bases outside the gene matches. The CDR3 spans 17 residues. This CDR3 is CASSQEKAGAGGETQYF. CDR3 nucleotide sequence: TGCGCCAGCAGCCAAGAAAAAGCGGGGGCGGGTGGGGAGACCCAGTACTTC.

For the CDR3, the DNA is TGTGCCAGCAGTGTCCAGATTACTGGGGCCAACGTCCTGACTTTC. Its translation is CASSVQITGANVLTF. This chain connects TRBV2 to TRBJ2-6, with unresolved D. Germline values: CDR1 SNHLY, CDR2 FYNNEI. Deletions cut 4 bases from V and 2 bases from J, with 9 bases between. The CDR3 is made up of 15 amino acids.

The chain links TRBV19 to TRBJ1-4; D remains unclear. V dropped 4 bases and J dropped 0 bases, with 9 bases sitting between them. Germline assignment: CDR1 LNHDA and CDR2 SQIVND (reference sequence). The CDR3 runs 15 residues. CDR3 nucleotide sequence: TGTGCCAGTAGTACCACACGCTCAACTAATGAAAAACTGTTTTTT. Translating gives CASSTTRSTNEKLFF.

V is TRBV9 and J is TRBJ2-2; D is possibly TRBD1 (5 bases). The CDR3 consists of 16 residues. Trimming shortened V by 1 base and J by 4 bases, and 14 bases separated the two germline ends. The germline V gene encodes CDR1 SGDLS and CDR2 YYNGEE. The CDR3 loop is CASSVRARDFTGELFF. The CDR3 DNA sequence: TGTGCCAGCAGCGTACGGGCCAGGGATTTCACCGGGGAGCTGTTTTTT.

Only a few counts were recorded for this clone. The V call is TRBV7-2, the J call TRBJ2-7; 8 bases fit TRBD2. Germline V gene data show CDR1 as SGHTA and CDR2 as FQGNSA. V gave up 5 bases and J gave up 4 bases; unmatched junction bases: 13. There are 16 residues in the CDR3. CDR3 region: CASSGGGAGGIYEQYF. CDR3 bases: TGTGCCAGCAGCGGAGGGGGTGCGGGGGGAATTTACGAGCAGTACTTC.

The chain joins TRBV10-3 to TRBJ2-7; a possible D gene is TRBD1 (5 bases). The V end lost 8 bases, the J end lost 2 bases, and 10 bases lay between the germline ends. This CDR3 spans 12 amino acids. The germline V gene has CDR1 ENHRY and CDR2 SYGVKD. The chain's CDR3 is CAIGAGTYEQYF. CDR3 DNA: TGTGCCATCGGGGCAGGGACCTACGAGCAGTACTTC.

The chain has TRBV7-9 and TRBJ1-2; 10 nucleotides line up with TRBD1. V lost 4 bases, J lost 11 bases, and 4 bases stayed unmatched. This CDR3 spans 12 amino acids. The germline gives CDR1 SEHNR, CDR2 FQNEAQ (reference sequence). The CDR3 nucleotides read TGTGCCAGCAGCTCCCGGACAGGGGGGTACACCTTC. As protein: CASSSRTGGYTF.

The chain uses TRBV7-2 and TRBJ1-2, with 7 bases lining up with TRBD1. The J segment lost 9 bases and the V segment lost 5 bases, leaving 9 bases of the junction unmatched. This CDR3 contains 13 residues. Germline-derived CDR1 and CDR2 are SGHTA and FQGNSA. For the CDR3, the DNA is TGTGCCAGCAGCCCTAGGGCAGGGGGAAGCTACACCTTC. Protein sequence: CASSPRAGGSYTF.

The chain is built from TRBV6-1 and TRBJ2-7; 7 nucleotides agree with TRBD1. Germline assignment: CDR1 MNHNS and CDR2 SASEGT. Losses at the gene ends were 7 bases for V and 2 bases for J; bases not matched to a gene: 8. The CDR3 totals 14 residues. CDR3 region: CASNLNQGAYEQYF. The CDR3 region has the DNA TGTGCCAGCAACTTAAATCAGGGGGCCTACGAGCAGTACTTC.